This entry lists 25 T cell receptor beta chains sequenced from one sample in a study of blood T cells in healthy people across ages. A sample-barcoded 5' primer and a J-beta primer mix were used in a second PCR of roughly 6 to 11 cycles. Using its own MiXCR run on the 5' RACE reads, TCRdb lists one record per CDR3 protein. This repertoire shows 1.5 million to 2 million distinct CDR3 sequences, 25% to 30% found once; its top ten account for less than 9.5%. The sample taken for sequencing was blood. The receptors were sampled from a woman in her thirties in good health.

The sample holds a few counts of this clonotype. Written as DNA, the CDR3 is TGTGCCGTGCTTGGGATTCGGGAGAGCTCCTACAATGAGCAGTTCTTC. Protein product: CAVLGIRESSYNEQFF. The chain is built from TRBV7-2 and TRBJ2-1; perhaps TRBD2 as D (6 bases). The germline CDR1 and CDR2 sequences are SGHTA and FQGNSA. The CDR3 totals 16 residues. The V gene lost 11 bases and the J gene lost 0 bases, with 20 bases spanning the gap.

CDR3 bases: TGTGCCAGCAGCCAAGGGACTAGCCGCCCCTACGAGCAGTACTTC. It translates to CASSQGTSRPYEQYF. This chain uses TRBV12-3 or TRBV12-4 with TRBJ2-7; TRBD2 aligns across 9 bases. V shed 6 bases and J 2 bases; nucleotides not matched to a gene: 8. This CDR3 contains 15 residues.

This clonotype has at least ten counts. The chain links TRBV5-1 to TRBJ2-1; D tentatively fits TRBD1 or TRBD2 (5 bases each). This CDR3 is built from 12 residues. V was clipped by 0 bases and J by 10 bases, with 8 bases between them. From germline, CDR1 is SGHRS and CDR2 YFSETQ. The CDR3 here is CASSLVGREQFF. The CDR3 nucleotides read TGCGCCAGCAGCTTGGTGGGACGCGAGCAGTTCTTC.

The chain uses TRBV6-6 and TRBJ2-5; D unclear. Between the trimmed V and J ends, which lost 0 bases and 3 bases, there was a span of 5 bases. CDR3 size: 13 residues. Germline loops: CDR1 MNHNY, CDR2 SVGAGI (reference sequence). CDR3 residues: CASSYSKEETQYF. CDR3 DNA sequence: TGTGCCAGCAGTTACTCGAAGGAAGAGACCCAGTACTTC.

This chain links TRBV29-1 with TRBJ2-5, with 7 bases lining up with TRBD2. From germline, CDR1 is SQVTM and CDR2 ANQGSEA. Trimming cost V 7 bases and J 5 bases; bases outside gene matches: 7. CDR3 length: 12 amino acids. The CDR3 DNA reads TGCAGCGGTGTAATGGGGGGGGAGACCCAGTACTTC. Protein sequence: CSGVMGGETQYF.

Regarding this clonotype: One end of the junction is discordant with germline, which a read error may explain. The chain uses TRBV7-6 and TRBJ2-5; D may be TRBD1 (7 bases). Germline assignment: CDR1 SGHVS and CDR2 FNYEAQ. The CDR3 covers 14 residues. CDR3 coding DNA: TGTGCCAACAGCTTAGCAGGGGGGACCGAGACCCAGTACTTC. This translates into CANSLAGGTETQYF.

This clonotype has a handful of counts. This rearrangement joins TRBV13 to TRBJ2-3; 10 bases are a match to TRBD2. Germline CDR1 PRHDT, CDR2 FYEKMQ (reference sequence). The V and J ends lost 4 bases and 3 bases, in that order; junction bases with no gene match: 7. The CDR3 is 16 amino acids. Here the CDR3 reads CASSSRTSGRTDTQYF. The CDR3 coding sequence is TGTGCCAGCAGCTCCCGGACTAGCGGAAGGACAGATACGCAGTATTTT. The full variable domain, with the rest looked up from reference TRBV13 and TRBJ2-3, is AAGVIQSPRHLIKEKRETATLKCYPIPRHDTVYWYQQGPGQDPQFLISFYEKMQSDKGSIPDRFSAQQFSDYHSELNMSSLELGDSALYFCASSSRTSGRTDTQYFGPGTRLTVL.

For this clonotype: This may come from a read error, since a much larger clone is one base off. The J gene is TRBJ2-5, the V gene TRBV7-7, with 12 bases identical to TRBD2. The CDR3 runs 15 residues. Germline lookup yields CDR1 SSHAT and CDR2 FNYEAQ (reference sequence). CDR3 in amino acids: CASSSSGRGQETRYF. CDR3 in DNA: TGTGCCAGCAGCTCTAGCGGGAGGGGCCAAGAGACCCGGTACTTC.

The chain recombines TRBV2 with TRBJ2-1; perhaps TRBD2 as D (5 bases). The DNA end is more similar to TRBJ2-7, so the J call may be wrong. The CDR3 spans 13 residues. In germline, CDR1 is SNHLY, CDR2 FYNNEI. CDR3 protein: CASSLIDYNEQYF. The CDR3 bases are TGTGCCAGCAGCCTGATAGACTACAATGAGCAGTACTTC.

This clonotype was seen ten or more times. The chain uses TRBV6-5 and TRBJ2-1; TRBD1 matches 10 bases. This CDR3 region has 14 residues. CDR1 is MNHEY, CDR2 SVGAGI, per germline. Trimming removed 6 bases from V and 8 bases from J; junction bases left unmatched: 7. The CDR3 coding sequence is TGTGCCAGCAGCCTACGGGACAGGGGAGATGAGCAGTTCTTC. Translating it yields CASSLRDRGDEQFF.

This chain uses TRBV5-5 with TRBJ1-5; tentatively, D is TRBD1 (5 bases). The CDR3 sequence is 16 residues long. Trimming removed 0 bases at V and 7 bases at J, with 17 bases between. Germline V gene lookup returns CDR1 SGHKS and CDR2 YYEKEE (reference sequence). The CDR3 reads CASSLVGGGTRQPQHF. Here the CDR3 DNA reads TGTGCCAGCAGCTTGGTGGGGGGGGGAACCAGGCAGCCCCAGCATTTT. Complete variable domain (other parts from reference TRBV5-5 and TRBJ1-5): DAGVTQSPTHLIKTRGQQVTLRCSPISGHKSVSWYQQVLGQGPQFIFQYYEKEERGRGNFPDRFSARQFPNYSSELNVNALLLGDSALYLCASSLVGGGTRQPQHFGDGTRLSIL.

This clonotype has a handful of counts. The J gene is TRBJ2-5, the V gene TRBV5-1, with 9 bases fitting TRBD1. The V segment lost 3 bases and the J segment 5 bases; nucleotides outside the gene matches: 5. The germline gives CDR1 SGHRS, CDR2 YFSETQ. The CDR3 is 14 residues long. CDR3 amino acids: CASSWTGDWETQYF. The CDR3 nucleotides are TGCGCCAGCAGCTGGACAGGGGATTGGGAGACCCAGTACTTC.

The J gene is TRBJ2-1, the V gene TRBV2; no clear D gene. V was pared by 4 bases and J by 7 bases, with 14 bases between. The CDR3 runs 14 residues. Germline V gene data show CDR1 as SNHLY and CDR2 as FYNNEI. The CDR3 protein is CASSVTDGVNEQFF. In nucleotides, the CDR3 is TGTGCCAGCAGTGTAACGGACGGTGTGAATGAGCAGTTCTTC.

This clonotype was detected ten times or more. V gene TRBV5-5 combines with J gene TRBJ1-2; D uncertain. The V gene lost 0 bases and the J gene lost 2 bases, with 8 bases spanning the gap. Germline CDR1 is SGHKS and CDR2 is YYEKEE (reference sequence). The length of the CDR3 is 14 residues. The CDR3 DNA sequence: TGTGCCAGCAGCTTGGAATCAGTCAACTATGGCTACACCTTC. Protein: CASSLESVNYGYTF. The whole variable domain, filled in from reference TRBV5-5 and TRBJ1-2, reads DAGVTQSPTHLIKTRGQQVTLRCSPISGHKSVSWYQQVLGQGPQFIFQYYEKEERGRGNFPDRFSARQFPNYSSELNVNALLLGDSALYLCASSLESVNYGYTFGSGTRLTVV.

This clonotype was seen a few times. The chain is built from TRBV5-5 and TRBJ2-7, with 7 bases identical to TRBD2. V lost 3 bases and J lost 6; bases outside the gene matches: 3. In germline, CDR1 is SGHKS, CDR2 YYEKEE (reference sequence). The CDR3 consists of 12 residues. CDR3 bases: TGTGCCAGCAGCTCGCTAGCGGCCGAGCAGTACTTC. This translates into CASSSLAAEQYF. The entire variable domain, with the rest obtained from reference TRBV5-5 and TRBJ2-7, is as follows: DAGVTQSPTHLIKTRGQQVTLRCSPISGHKSVSWYQQVLGQGPQFIFQYYEKEERGRGNFPDRFSARQFPNYSSELNVNALLLGDSALYLCASSSLAAEQYFGPGTRLTVT.

This clonotype was observed many times. The rearrangement links TRBV7-2 to TRBJ2-1, with 12 nucleotides matching TRBD1. The germline V gene encodes CDR1 SGHTA and CDR2 FQGNSA. The CDR3 totals 13 residues. V dropped 9 bases and J dropped 9; count of bases not matched to a gene: 6. The DNA for the CDR3 is TGTGCCAGTAGGGGACAGGGGGCTAGTGAGCAGTTCTTC. Protein: CASRGQGASEQFF.

A word on this clonotype: A much more abundant neighbour one base away suggests this may be a read error. The chain is built from TRBV7-2 and TRBJ1-2, with D unresolved. The CDR3 length is 15 residues. Trimming stripped 1 base from V and 4 bases from J, with 13 bases between. The germline gives CDR1 SGHTA, CDR2 FQGNSA. CDR3 coding DNA: TGTGCCAGCAGCTTAGGGACGGGAATTAGCTATGGCTACACCTTC. Protein sequence: CASSLGTGISYGYTF.

This sequence joins TRBV5-5 and TRBJ2-1, with TRBD2 identical over 8 bases. There are 15 residues in the CDR3. Germline V gene lookup returns CDR1 SGHKS and CDR2 YYEKEE (reference sequence). Trimming took 1 base from V and 5 from J; bases not matched to a gene: 5. CDR3 protein: CASSLRGGINNEQFF. CDR3 DNA: TGTGCCAGCAGCTTGCGGGGGGGGATAAACAATGAGCAGTTCTTC.

The V and J genes are TRBV7-2 and TRBJ1-4, with D unresolved. Per the germline V gene, CDR1 is SGHTA and CDR2 is FQGNSA. Trimming removed 1 base at V and 7 bases at J, with 13 bases between. The CDR3 spans 15 residues. The CDR3 protein is CASSLVSGFGEKLFF. The CDR3 coding sequence is TGTGCCAGCAGCTTAGTTTCGGGGTTTGGTGAAAAACTGTTTTTT.

The rearrangement links TRBV18 to TRBJ1-1; D is uncertain. CDR1 is KGHSH and CDR2 is LQKENI in the germline V gene. V was pared by 1 base and J by 0 bases, with 6 bases between. The CDR3 runs 14 residues. CDR3 nucleotides: TGTGCCAGCTCACCACATGGAATGAACACTGAAGCTTTCTTT. It encodes CASSPHGMNTEAFF.

The chain carries TRBV5-1 and TRBJ2-1, with 7 positions matching TRBD1. The tail of the sequence fits TRBJ2-7 better, so the J call may be wrong. Germline CDR1 SGHRS, CDR2 YFSETQ. The CDR3 has 15 residues. For the CDR3, the DNA is TGCGCCAGCAGCTTGGAAACAGGGGCCTACAATGAGCAGTACTTC. This translates into CASSLETGAYNEQYF.

The V call is TRBV20-1, the J call TRBJ2-2; perhaps TRBD2 as D (6 bases). Germline V gene lookup returns CDR1 DFQATT and CDR2 SNEGSKA (reference sequence). V was shortened by 0 bases and J by 5 bases, with 10 bases between the two germline ends. CDR3 length: 14 amino acids. CDR3 amino acids: CSARDRGMTGELFF. The CDR3 nucleotides read TGCAGTGCTAGAGATCGGGGGATGACCGGGGAGCTGTTTTTT.

This clonotype was seen more than once but under ten times. The chain is built from TRBV7-2 and TRBJ2-1, with 7 bases fitting TRBD1. This CDR3 is built from 15 residues. The germline V gene has CDR1 SGHTA and CDR2 FQGNSA. V shed 3 bases, J shed 7 bases, and the junction held 9 bases outside the gene matches. For the CDR3, the DNA is TGTGCCAGCAGCTTGAGGGAGAGGGGGCGAAATGAGCAGTTCTTC. Translated, it gives CASSLRERGRNEQFF.

This clonotype was recorded a few times. The chain combines TRBV6-2 or TRBV6-3 with TRBJ2-7; D is tentatively TRBD1 or TRBD2 (5 bases each). The germline V gene has CDR1 MNHEY and CDR2 SVGEGT. The CDR3 sequence is 16 residues long. V was cut by 2 bases and J by 2 bases, with 16 bases left in between. The CDR3 spells CASSYPSGTVTYEQYF. The CDR3 DNA reads TGTGCCAGCAGTTACCCCTCTGGGACCGTAACCTACGAGCAGTACTTC.

The chain employs TRBV6-5 and TRBJ1-2; 8 nucleotides match TRBD1. Per germline, CDR1 MNHEY and CDR2 SVGAGI. The CDR3 spans 14 residues. The junction had 9 bases not matched to a gene; V was cut back by 6 bases and J by 6 bases. The CDR3 spells CASRTRQGRDGYTF. CDR3 sequence (DNA): TGTGCCAGCAGGACCCGACAGGGGAGGGATGGCTACACCTTC.